The T cell receptor beta chain under discussion was sequenced for a study of cytomegalovirus exposure and HLA in healthy donors. Broader study findings: Relative to equally common others, HLA-associated TCR beta chains showed greater clonal expansion in a later analysis. A prior analysis recorded that most TCR beta V segments were productive about 87% or about 30% of the time.

Healthy donors of bone marrow made up the group. A remark on this clone: What it binds is not known.

CDR1 SGHRS and CDR2 YFSETQ come from the germline V gene. With 2 bases clipped from V and 1 base from J, the junction kept 8 bases outside the gene matches. The CDR3 loop spans 17 amino acids. The PCR was carried out with 60 Vbeta primers and 13 Jbeta primers. The method was immunoSEQ multiplex PCR; TCRdb's version includes in-frame clones alone and lacks a portion of them. The table lists 90,000 to 140,000 clones, over 70% of them singletons. The clonotype originates from a man between 25 and 39 years old in good health and CMV-seronegative. The V gene is TRBV5-1, the J gene TRBJ2-3; 9 nucleotides line up with TRBD1. The sequencing input was PBMCs. The CDR3 reads CASSFFQQGAGTDTQYF. The CDR3 nucleotides read TGCGCCAGCAGCTTCTTCCAACAGGGGGCTGGCACAGATACGCAGTATTTT.